This T cell receptor (beta chain) was identified during a study of blood T cell repertoires in COVID-19. As for the study in general: Collection of acute and convalescent COVID-19 samples took place in the United States, Italy and Spain. T cells, B-cell-depleted T cells, or PBMCs supplied cDNA or gDNA.

In the study's own analysis: Scientists estimated how many nucleated cells there were by amplifying reference gene primers. Assay used: immunoSEQ multiplex PCR; TCRdb lists only in-frame clones, some missing. D and trimming were read from the DNA, whereas the V and J calls and clone size are those reported in that table. There are hundreds of thousands of clones in the sample; roughly 90% occur only once, and 4% to 5.5% lies in the top ten. This clone has a handful of counts. Trimming cost V 2 bases and J 6 bases; bases outside gene matches: 3. The germline CDR1 and CDR2 sequences are MNHEY and SMNVEV (reference sequence). CDR3 length equals 15 residues.

The receptor was derived from a woman aged 25 to 39 with acute or convalescent COVID-19. The sequencing input was peripheral blood. V is TRBV27 and J is TRBJ1-4; 10 positions agree with TRBD1. CDR3 protein: CASSLAGTGDEKLFF. As DNA, the CDR3 is TGTGCCAGCAGTTTAGCCGGGACAGGGGATGAAAAACTGTTTTTT.